This is a list of T cell receptor beta chains from one sample in a study of blood T cell repertoires in COVID-19. Data came from immunoSEQ multiplex PCR; TCRdb stores just in-frame clones and leaves some out. This sample has about 100,000 clones; around 93% occur once, and the top ten carry about 1.8%. The sample taken for sequencing was peripheral blood. These receptors all come from a human donor with active COVID-19. The donor label of this sample is uncertain. Both conserved end residues are trimmed from each CDR3. The D gene is left open where the match is weak.

D | V | length | CDR3
. | TRBV19 | 9 | ASSIRGEAF
TRBD1 | TRBV18 | 13 | ASSQSRDRYYGYT
TRBD1 | TRBV4-3 | 13 | ASSHNRGLGEKLF
. | TRBV18 | 9 | ASSSGTEAF
TRBD1 | TRBV15 | 12 | ATSNLQGIYEQY
. | TRBV23-1 | 9 | ASSELYGYT
TRBD2 | TRBV5-1 | 15 | ASSWSGGTGSTDTQY
. | TRBV2 | 9 | ASSRSYEQY
. | TRBV3-1/TRBV3-2 | 15 | ASSPRAESGSGNTIY
. | TRBV6-1 | 13 | ASSDRRDNSYEQY
. | TRBV28 | 12 | ASSFNRLNTEAF
. | TRBV2 | 13 | ASSILAGQASPLH
TRBD2 | TRBV2 | 17 | ASSEAGRLLAGGQETQY
TRBD1 | TRBV5-1 | 15 | ASSLDPIGTGGNEQF
. | TRBV5-1 | 16 | ASCQTLDLRDQYNEQF
. | TRBV5-5 | 12 | ASSLVAAHYEQY
. | TRBV27 | 14 | ASSAKGFRRLPEQF
. | TRBV5-4 | 10 | ASSFSLNEQF
. | TRBV7-2 | 13 | ASSPESAWGSPLH
TRBD1 | TRBV6-2/TRBV6-3 | 13 | ASSLDRSLVYEQY